These T cell receptor beta chains were read from a single sample in a study of esophageal squamous cell carcinoma under preoperative chemotherapy. TCRdb reprocessed the PCR reads via MiXCR and lists one record per CDR3 protein. The data show about 18,000 distinct CDR3 sequences, about half seen once. Sample acquisition took place from a patient given preoperative chemotherapy. These TCRs come from a human donor with esophageal squamous cell carcinoma. The donor label of this sample is uncertain. Each CDR3 is given with its conserved first and last residue. D genes are given only for firm matches. Expanded clones get a size class; other rows say once, few or many, or leave the size out.

>TRBJ2-3|NA|TRBV12-3/TRBV12-4|NA
CASRRGNQETQYF
TGTGCCAGCAGAAGGGGAAATCAAGAGACCCAGTATTTT
>TRBJ2-1|NA|TRBV6-1|few
CASSVTPGLAFNSYNEQFF
TGTGCCAGCAGTGTAACTCCGGGACTCGCTTTCAATTCCTACAATGAGCAGTTCTTC
>TRBJ2-4|NA|TRBV7-8|once
CGSRVGLATDTQYF
TGTGGCAGCAGGGTGGGGCTTGCCACAGACACGCAGTACTTT
>TRBJ2-3|TRBD2|TRBV9|few
CASSWEGSTDTQYF
TGTGCCAGCAGCTGGGAGGGCAGCACAGATACGCAGTATTTT
>TRBJ2-7|NA|TRBV7-6|once
CAGGLGGLVTDTQYF
TGTGCCGGGGGCTTAGGGGGGCTGGTCACAGATACGCAGTACTTC
>TRBJ2-1|TRBD2|TRBV12-3/TRBV12-4|NA
CASSSLGRGIETQFF
TGTGCCAGCAGTTCACTCGGGAGGGGAATCGAGACCCAGTTCTTC
>TRBJ2-3|TRBD2|TRBV7-8|NA
CASSLVLAGGISSTDTQYF
TGTGCCAGCAGCTTAGTACTAGCGGGGGGTATATCTAGCACAGATACGCAGTATTTT
>TRBJ2-2|NA|TRBV12-3/TRBV12-4|medium-sized
CASRVRGNTGELFF
TGTGCCAGCAGGGTTCGGGGGAACACCGGGGAGCTGTTTTTT
>TRBJ2-5|NA|TRBV12-3/TRBV12-4|NA
CASSFTLPGTQYF
TGTGCCAGCAGTTTTACACTCCCCGGGACCCAGTACTTC
>TRBJ2-6|NA|TRBV27|NA
CASSFVGANVLTF
TGTGCCAGCAGTTTCGTAGGTGCCAACGTCCTGACTTTC
>TRBJ2-7|TRBD1|TRBV7-2|NA
CASSLGGQGGEQYF
TGTGCCAGCAGCTTAGGCGGACAGGGGGGCGAGCAGTACTTC
>TRBJ2-5|NA|TRBV28|once
CASSVGGQETQYF
TGTGCCAGCAGTGTCGGGGGCCAAGAGACCCAGTACTTC
>TRBJ2-1|NA|TRBV3-1|NA
CASSLSKRLLGSRFGNEQFF
TGTGCCAGCAGCCTTTCAAAAAGACTCCTGGGGTCGCGTTTCGGGAATGAGCAGTTCTTC
>TRBJ2-2|TRBD1|TRBV11-2|NA
CASSPGQGRTGELFF
TGTGCCAGCAGCCCCGGACAGGGTAGGACCGGGGAGCTGTTTTTT
>TRBJ2-7|NA|TRBV7-3|NA
CASSFRIDSYEQYF
TGTGCCAGCAGCTTTCGGATCGATTCCTACGAGCAGTACTTC
>TRBJ2-5|NA|TRBV5-1|NA
CASSVSTGIPQETQYF
TGCGCCAGCAGCGTGAGTACAGGGATCCCCCAAGAGACCCAGTACTTC
>TRBJ2-7|TRBD1|TRBV6-5|medium-sized
CASSYGFGGTGATYEQYF
TGTGCCAGCAGTTACGGTTTTGGGGGGACAGGGGCTACCTACGAGCAGTACTTC
>TRBJ2-7|NA|TRBV11-2|many
CASSLGASAYEQYF
TGTGCCAGCAGCTTAGGCGCTAGCGCTTACGAGCAGTACTTC
>TRBJ2-7|NA|TRBV7-8|NA
CASRPRRGASNEQYF
TGTGCCAGCAGGCCAAGACGGGGGGCGAGCAATGAGCAGTACTTC
>TRBJ2-1|TRBD2|TRBV7-2|NA
CASSFSGGEQFF
TGTGCCAGCAGCTTCTCGGGAGGCGAGCAGTTCTTC
>TRBJ2-5|TRBD2|TRBV5-5|NA
CASSPGRGFQETQYF
TGTGCCAGCAGCCCCGGGAGGGGCTTCCAAGAGACCCAGTACTTC
>TRBJ2-5|TRBD1|TRBV11-1|NA
CASSLAATGVETQYF
TGTGCCAGCAGCTTAGCAGCAACAGGGGTGGAGACCCAGTACTTC
>TRBJ2-3|TRBD2|TRBV7-6|NA
CASTRLAGGPRGTDTQYF
TGTGCCAGCACCCGACTAGCGGGAGGGCCTCGGGGCACAGATACGCAGTATTTT
>TRBJ2-3|NA|TRBV12-3/TRBV12-4|NA
CASCRGQGGRGKDTQYF
TGTGCCAGCTGCCGAGGGCAGGGGGGCCGCGGCAAAGATACGCAGTATTTT
>TRBJ2-7|NA|TRBV7-9|NA
CASSLVNEQYF
TGTGCCAGCAGCTTAGTTAACGAGCAGTACTTC
>TRBJ2-1|NA|TRBV10-1|NA
CASSGYNEQFF
TGCGCCAGCAGTGGTTACAATGAGCAGTTCTTC
>TRBJ2-4|TRBD2|TRBV11-2|once
CAGRGGRDEDTQYF
TGTGCGGGGCGCGGGGGACGGGACGAAGACACCCAGTACTTC
>TRBJ2-1|NA|TRBV4-1|NA
CASSQRSDGADTQFF
TGCGCCAGCAGCCAACGGAGCGACGGGGCAGATACGCAGTTCTTC
>TRBJ2-3|NA|TRBV7-2|NA
CASSLEALATGTQYF
TGTGCCAGCAGCCTGGAGGCACTAGCCACCGGTACGCAGTATTTT
>TRBJ2-3|NA|TRBV12-3/TRBV12-4|NA
CASSPQAWGTGELYF
TGTGCCAGCAGTCCGCAGGCCTGGGGCACCGGGGAGCTGTATTTT
>TRBJ1-1|TRBD1|TRBV7-2|NA
CASSLGQGTEAFF
TGTGCCAGCAGCTTAGGACAGGGCACTGAAGCTTTCTTT
>TRBJ2-1|TRBD1|TRBV7-2|NA
CASTWTGFNEQFF
TGTGCCAGCACCTGGACAGGATTCAATGAGCAGTTCTTC
>TRBJ2-1|TRBD2|TRBV7-2|once
CASSSIAGNEQFF
TGTGCCAGCAGCTCGATAGCGGGGAATGAGCAGTTCTTC
>TRBJ2-4|NA|TRBV24-1|NA
CATCDPVGGRTKNIQYF
TGTGCCACCTGTGATCCCGTCGGTGGCCGAACCAAAAACATTCAGTACTTC
>TRBJ2-1|NA|TRBV12-3/TRBV12-4|large
CASSQGNEQFF
TGTGCCAGCAGCCAAGGGAATGAGCAGTTCTTC
>TRBJ2-2|NA|TRBV12-3/TRBV12-4|few
CASNLQGLAGELFF
TGTGCCAGCAACTTACAGGGTTTGGCCGGGGAGCTGTTTTTT
>TRBJ2-7|NA|TRBV27|many
CASSLSGQLSYEQYF
TGTGCCAGCAGTTTATCCGGACAGTTGTCCTACGAGCAGTACTTC
>TRBJ2-4|TRBD1|TRBV7-9|NA
CASSPGQGGQNIQYF
TGTGCCAGCAGCCCTGGACAGGGTGGCCAAAACATTCAGTACTTC
>TRBJ2-5|NA|TRBV27|NA
CASSLSFSETQYF
TGTGCCAGCAGTTTAAGCTTCAGTGAGACCCAGTACTTC
>TRBJ2-5|NA|TRBV24-1|NA
CATSDLRGETQYF
TGTGCCACCAGTGATTTGCGAGGGGAGACCCAGTACTTC
>TRBJ2-5|NA|TRBV7-9|NA
CASGSGETQYF
TGTGCCAGCGGGAGCGGTGAGACCCAGTACTTC
>TRBJ2-3|NA|TRBV7-2|NA
CASSLVLSSADTQYF
TGTGCCAGCAGCTTAGTGCTGTCCAGCGCAGATACTCAGTATTTT
>TRBJ2-3|NA|TRBV6-1|many
CASSDTSGADTQYF
TGTGCCAGCAGTGATACTAGTGGCGCAGATACGCAGTATTTT
>TRBJ2-1|TRBD2|TRBV7-9|NA
CASSPRTSGSDEQFF
TGTGCCAGCAGCCCTCGGACTAGCGGGAGCGATGAGCAGTTCTTC
>TRBJ2-7|TRBD2|TRBV7-2|few
CASSGGGGGGGGGVYEQYF
TGTGCCAGCAGCGGGGGGGGGGGGGGGGGGGGGGGGGGAGTCTACGAGCAGTACTTC